The entry below gives a single T cell receptor beta chain sequence along with its context. The antigen is not known. These data are taken from a study of shared clonotypes between healthy human individuals. Turning to the study itself: The donor pool was made up of a couple of women and three men aged 18 to 49. Used for every donor were three CD4 naive, three CD4 memory, two CD8 naive and one CD8 memory plate. Study-level findings and limits: Depth of sequencing was expected to influence donor clonotype sharing.

The V gene's germline CDR1 is LNHDA and CDR2 SQIVND (reference sequence). This CDR3 has 16 residues. J gave up 7 bases and V 3 bases, and 11 bases lay outside the gene matches. The assay was immunoSEQ multiplex PCR, and TCRdb's table has in-frame clones only and misses some. The sample yields under 2,500,000 clones, under 97% seen once. Healthy HIV-negative adults with no recent acute infections or vaccinations were recruited as donors. Material: naive CD4+ T cells sorted from blood. The sample's subset: CD45RA+ positively selected. The chain carries TRBV19 and TRBJ1-4; 7 bases agree with TRBD1. The receptor's source is a man in his late teens or twenties in good health. The CDR3 DNA follows: TGTGCCAGTAGTATCGGGACAGAAGGCGTGACTGAAAAACTGTTTTTT. Its translation is CASSIGTEGVTEKLFF.